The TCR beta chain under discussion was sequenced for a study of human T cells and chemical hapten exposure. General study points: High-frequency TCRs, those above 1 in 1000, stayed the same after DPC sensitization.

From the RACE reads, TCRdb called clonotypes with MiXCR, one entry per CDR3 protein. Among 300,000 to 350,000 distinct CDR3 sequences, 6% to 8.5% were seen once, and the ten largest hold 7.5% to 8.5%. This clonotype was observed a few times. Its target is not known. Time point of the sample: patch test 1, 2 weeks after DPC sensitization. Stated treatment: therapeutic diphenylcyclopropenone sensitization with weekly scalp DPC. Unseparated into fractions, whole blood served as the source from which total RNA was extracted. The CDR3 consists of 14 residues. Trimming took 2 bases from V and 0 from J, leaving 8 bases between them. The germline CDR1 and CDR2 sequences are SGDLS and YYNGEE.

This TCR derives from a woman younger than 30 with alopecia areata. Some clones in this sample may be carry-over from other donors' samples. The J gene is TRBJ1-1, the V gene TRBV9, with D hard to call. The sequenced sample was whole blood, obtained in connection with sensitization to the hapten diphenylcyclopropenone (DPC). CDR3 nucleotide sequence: TGTGCCAGCAGCGTTGGACCGTTGAACACTGAAGCTTTCTTT. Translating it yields CASSVGPLNTEAFF.